These 9 T cell receptor beta chains were sequenced from one sample in a study of control samples from healthy donors and cancer patients. Clones were read by immunoSEQ multiplex PCR, and TCRdb kept only the in-frame ones, dropping some. The sample yields 150,000 to 180,000 clones, about 94% seen once. Material: blood. These receptors originate from a middle-aged man in good health.

This sequence joins TRBV18 and TRBJ2-1; TRBD1 agrees at 9 bases. Trimming took 3 bases from V and 7 from J; bases not matched to a gene: 13. Germline CDR1 and CDR2: KGHSH and LQKENI. This CDR3 spans 17 amino acids. CDR3 nucleotides: TGTGCCAGCTCACCGAACCTCGGGACAGGGAAGGGGAATGAGCAGTTCTTC. Its translation: CASSPNLGTGKGNEQFF.

As concerns this clone: The junction departs from the called germline gene at one end, perhaps through a read error. The chain uses TRBV24-1 and TRBJ2-7; the D gene is possibly TRBD1 (6 bases). Looked up from germline, CDR1 is KGHDR and CDR2 is SFDVKD. The CDR3 consists of 15 residues. The DNA of the CDR3 is TGTGCCACCAGTGATCGACTCGGACAGTCCTTCGAGCAGTACTTC. It translates to CATSDRLGQSFEQYF.

The J gene is TRBJ2-7, the V gene TRBV6-5, with D tentatively TRBD1 (6 bases). This CDR3 has 11 residues. CDR1 is MNHEY, CDR2 SVGAGI, per germline. Trimming took 4 bases from V and 8 from J, leaving 9 bases between them. The CDR3 here is CASSLDRKQYF. Here the CDR3 DNA reads TGTGCCAGCAGTTTAGACAGGAAGCAGTACTTC.

The V gene is TRBV10-1, the J gene TRBJ1-3, with D hard to call. With 7 bases removed from V and 0 bases from J, the gap between germline ends came to 16 bases. Germline-derived CDR1 and CDR2 are WNHNN and SYGVQD (reference sequence). CDR3 size: 16 residues. CDR3 region: CASKLRPPCSGNTIYF. Written as DNA, the CDR3 is TGCGCCAGCAAACTCAGACCACCGTGCTCTGGAAACACCATATATTTT.

The chain carries TRBV19 and TRBJ1-3; D unresolved. Germline CDR1 is LNHDA and CDR2 is SQIVND (reference sequence). The CDR3 extends over 13 amino acids. The V and J ends lost 5 bases and 0 bases respectively, with 5 bases between them. CDR3 loop: CASSSGSGNTIYF. CDR3 DNA: TGTGCCAGTAGTTCAGGCTCTGGAAACACCATATATTTT. The complete variable domain, with remaining parts taken from reference TRBV19 and TRBJ1-3, reads DGGITQSPKYLFRKEGQNVTLSCEQNLNHDAMYWYRQDPGQGLRLIYYSQIVNDFQKGDIAEGYSVSREKKESFPLTVTSAQKNPTAFYLCASSSGSGNTIYFGEGSWLTVV.

V gene TRBV18 combines with J gene TRBJ1-5; D possibly corresponds to TRBD1 (6 bases). V lost 6 bases and J lost 4, with 13 bases in between. This CDR3 has 14 amino acids. CDR1 and CDR2 (germline): KGHSH, LQKENI. CDR3 residues: CASSKGGQNQPQHF. The CDR3, as DNA: TGTGCCAGCTCCAAGGGCGGACAGAATCAGCCCCAGCATTTT.

This clone was seen once. This rearrangement joins TRBV7-2 to TRBJ1-2, with a possible D match to TRBD1 (6 bases). The germline V and J ends were trimmed by 3 bases and 8 bases, with 16 bases remaining between them. Germline-derived CDR1 and CDR2 are SGHTA and FQGNSA. The CDR3 totals 14 residues. CDR3 amino acids: CASSLEPGGRGYTF. In nucleotides, the CDR3 is TGTGCCAGCAGCTTGGAGCCCGGGGGCCGGGGCTACACCTTC.

The rearrangement links TRBV5-5 to TRBJ2-7, with 7 bases aligning to TRBD2. Germline-derived CDR1 and CDR2 are SGHKS and YYEKEE (reference sequence). The length of the CDR3 is 14 residues. J was trimmed by 3 bases and V by 4 bases; bases with no gene match: 7. The CDR3 nucleotides are TGTGCCAGCAGCGGGGGGGGGTCCGGCTACGAGCAGTACTTC. Amino acids: CASSGGGSGYEQYF. Together with reference TRBV5-5 and TRBJ2-7, the CDR3 gives the full variable domain: DAGVTQSPTHLIKTRGQQVTLRCSPISGHKSVSWYQQVLGQGPQFIFQYYEKEERGRGNFPDRFSARQFPNYSSELNVNALLLGDSALYLCASSGGGSGYEQYFGPGTRLTVT.

This chain uses TRBV5-1 with TRBJ2-1, with TRBD2 matching 12 bases. The CDR3 contains 15 residues. The V gene end was trimmed by 7 bases and the J gene end by 6 bases; junction bases not matched to a gene: 8. Per germline, CDR1 SGHRS and CDR2 YFSETQ. This CDR3 reads CASGLLAGGRNEQFF. The CDR3 nucleotides read TGCGCCAGCGGACTACTAGCGGGGGGCCGCAATGAGCAGTTCTTC.